A single sample gave rise to the 18 T cell receptor beta chains below, sequenced in a study of T cells in localized non-small cell lung cancer. The repertoire was sequenced with immunoSEQ multiplex PCR; TCRdb's copy has only in-frame clones and lacks some. The repertoire holds 50,000 to 70,000 clones, with roughly 79% as singletons. Sequencing used PBMCs, obtained before any cancer treatment. These receptor sequences come from a man between 40 and 70 years old with stage II lung adenocarcinoma.

DNA of the CDR3: TGTGCCAGCAGTGACGGCCAGGGGGCCTACGAGCAGTACTTC. Protein product: CASSDGQGAYEQYF. The J gene is TRBJ2-7, the V gene TRBV2; 7 bases fit TRBD1. J lost 2 bases, V lost 3 bases, and 4 bases had no gene match. CDR1 SNHLY and CDR2 FYNNEI come from the germline V gene. This CDR3 contains 14 residues.

CDR3 protein: CASSLTGGTDTQYF. The CDR3 nucleotides read TGTGCCAGCAGCTTGACAGGAGGCACAGATACGCAGTATTTT. The chain combines TRBV7-9 with TRBJ2-3, with a weak D call TRBD1 (6 bases). Germline V gene sequence: CDR1 SEHNR, CDR2 FQNEAQ (reference sequence). Trimming took off 3 bases at V and 1 base at J, with 8 bases between the two ends. The length of the CDR3 is 14 residues. Full variable domain (rest looked up from reference TRBV7-9 and TRBJ2-3): DTGVSQNPRHKITKRGQNVTFRCDPISEHNRLYWYRQTLGQGPEFLTYFQNEAQLEKSRLLSDRFSAERPKGSFSTLEIQRTEQGDSAMYLCASSLTGGTDTQYFGPGTRLTVL.

This chain joins TRBV5-6 and TRBJ1-1; D unclear. The germline V gene encodes CDR1 SGHDT and CDR2 YYEEEE. The CDR3 is made up of 15 amino acids. V was cut by 4 bases and J by 1 base, with 14 bases left in between. Written as DNA, the CDR3 is TGTGCCAGCAGCGGAGTTGGCGGCCGGAACACTGAAGCTTTCTTT. It encodes CASSGVGGRNTEAFF. Full variable domain (outside the CDR3, taken from reference TRBV5-6 and TRBJ1-1): DAGVTQSPTHLIKTRGQQVTLRCSPKSGHDTVSWYQQALGQGPQFIFQYYEEEERQRGNFPDRFSGHQFPNYSSELNVNALLLGDSALYLCASSGVGGRNTEAFFGQGTRLTVV.

The gene calls are TRBV9 and TRBJ2-7, with 7 nucleotides matching TRBD2. This CDR3 contains 15 residues. Germline V gene sequence: CDR1 SGDLS, CDR2 YYNGEE. With V trimmed by 0 bases and J by 4 bases, 7 bases remained unmatched. In DNA form, the CDR3 reads TGTGCCAGCAGCGTAGAGGCGGGAGCTACTTACGAGCAGTACTTC. Protein: CASSVEAGATYEQYF. Together with reference TRBV9 and TRBJ2-7, the CDR3 gives the full variable domain: DSGVTQTPKHLITATGQRVTLRCSPRSGDLSVYWYQQSLDQGLQFLIQYYNGEERAKGNILERFSAQQFPDLHSELNLSSLELGDSALYFCASSVEAGATYEQYFGPGTRLTVT.

This rearrangement joins TRBV4-1 to TRBJ2-7; 13 nucleotides match TRBD2. Germline V CDR1 and CDR2: MGHRA, YSYEKL. Germline trimming cut 1 base from V and 0 bases from J; bases unmatched to any gene: 0. This CDR3 contains 16 residues. The CDR3 sequence: CASSQGTSGGSYEQYF. The CDR3 nucleotides are TGCGCCAGCAGCCAAGGGACTAGCGGGGGCTCCTACGAGCAGTACTTC.

The V call is TRBV18, the J call TRBJ2-1; 10 nucleotides match TRBD2. Trimming took 2 bases from V and 8 from J; bases not matched to a gene: 6. Germline V lookup: CDR1 KGHSH, CDR2 LQKENI. The CDR3 length is 15 residues. The CDR3 sequence: CASSPATSGKDEQFF. For the CDR3, the DNA is TGTGCCAGCTCACCAGCTACTAGCGGGAAGGATGAGCAGTTCTTC.

This chain links TRBV5-1 with TRBJ1-2; perhaps TRBD1 as D (5 bases). Trimming cost V 4 bases and J 6 bases, with 16 bases left between them. Germline-derived CDR1 and CDR2 are SGHRS and YFSETQ. CDR3 length: 14 residues. The chain's CDR3 is CASSRLGPPNGYTF. In nucleotides, the CDR3 is TGCGCCAGCAGCCGTCTGGGACCGCCTAATGGCTACACCTTC.

This chain joins TRBV29-1 and TRBJ2-3; 9 positions match TRBD1. The ends lost 6 bases at V and 6 bases at J; junction bases unmatched: 10. The CDR3 sequence is 14 residues long. Looked up from germline, CDR1 is SQVTM and CDR2 is ANQGSEA. The CDR3 loop is CSVEPGQGGDTQYF. CDR3 in DNA: TGCAGCGTGGAACCGGGACAGGGAGGGGATACGCAGTATTTT.

V gene TRBV6-1 combines with J gene TRBJ2-3; TRBD2 is a possible D gene (6 bases). In germline, CDR1 is MNHNS, CDR2 SASEGT. The CDR3 extends over 14 amino acids. Trimming took off 7 bases at V and 3 bases at J, with 14 bases between the two ends. In DNA form, the CDR3 reads TGTGCCAGCACCCGGGACTCCCCTACAGATACGCAGTATTTT. This codes for CASTRDSPTDTQYF.

V and J are TRBV7-8 and TRBJ2-5, with D maybe TRBD2 (7 bases). The germline gives CDR1 SGHVS, CDR2 FQNEAQ. CDR3 length equals 16 residues. With 1 base removed from V and 0 bases from J, the gap between germline ends came to 12 bases. CDR3 sequence (DNA): TGTGCCAGCAGCTTAGGTGGGAGGGGGGACCAAGAGACCCAGTACTTC. This sequence encodes CASSLGGRGDQETQYF.

The CDR3, as DNA: TGTGCCAGCAGCCCTCCGGAAAGGGTGGAAAAACTGTTTTTT. Residues: CASSPPERVEKLFF. This chain connects TRBV4-2 to TRBJ1-4, with no clear D. Trimming shortened V by 4 bases and J by 8 bases, and 14 bases separated the two germline ends. The germline V gene has CDR1 LGHNA and CDR2 YNFKEQ. CDR3 length: 14 amino acids.

This rearrangement joins TRBV9 to TRBJ2-1; D possibly corresponds to TRBD1 (6 bases). V gave up 0 bases and J gave up 9 bases, with 13 bases separating them. The CDR3 sequence is 14 residues long. CDR1 is SGDLS and CDR2 is YYNGEE in the germline V gene. DNA of the CDR3: TGTGCCAGCAGCGTAGGACAGGCCTTAGGTGAGCAGTTCTTC. Its translation is CASSVGQALGEQFF. Full variable domain (remainder filled in from reference TRBV9 and TRBJ2-1): DSGVTQTPKHLITATGQRVTLRCSPRSGDLSVYWYQQSLDQGLQFLIQYYNGEERAKGNILERFSAQQFPDLHSELNLSSLELGDSALYFCASSVGQALGEQFFGPGTRLTVL.

The chain carries TRBV6-6 and TRBJ1-2, with D perhaps TRBD1 (5 bases). The CDR3 is made up of 16 amino acids. Germline-derived CDR1 and CDR2 are MNHNY and SVGAGI (reference sequence). V was pared by 2 bases and J by 2 bases, with 15 bases between. The CDR3 DNA follows: TGTGCCAGCAGTTACGTAGGGGACCGAGGAAACTATGGCTACACCTTC. Its protein is CASSYVGDRGNYGYTF.

This clone was counted between two and nine times. The rearrangement links TRBV4-1 to TRBJ1-2; 9 nucleotides align to TRBD1. The CDR3 totals 16 residues. V gave up 4 bases and J gave up 8 bases; unmatched junction bases: 14. Germline V gene data show CDR1 as MGHRA and CDR2 as YSYEKL. This CDR3 reads CASSLTPEGTGNGYTF. As DNA, the CDR3 is TGCGCCAGCAGCCTAACGCCCGAGGGGACAGGGAACGGCTACACCTTC.

In its sample, this clone was seen a few times. The chain combines TRBV7-2 with TRBJ2-7; 7 bases align to TRBD2. The length of the CDR3 is 12 residues. Germline assignment: CDR1 SGHTA and CDR2 FQGNSA. Losses at the gene ends were 5 bases for V and 6 bases for J; bases not matched to a gene: 4. DNA of the CDR3: TGTGCCAGCAGCGACTCGGGGGGCGAGCAGTACTTC. Translated: CASSDSGGEQYF.

The J gene is TRBJ1-2, the V gene TRBV11-2; TRBD1 might be the D (5 bases). The V gene's germline CDR1 is SGHAT and CDR2 FQNNGV. The length of the CDR3 is 13 residues. Trimming shortened V by 1 base and J by 7 bases, and 10 bases separated the two germline ends. In nucleotides, the CDR3 is TGTGCCAGCAGCTTAGGGCAGGGATCTGGCTACACCTTC. As protein: CASSLGQGSGYTF.

The V gene is TRBV5-1, the J gene TRBJ1-2, with TRBD1 matching over 7 bases. Germline CDR1 and CDR2: SGHRS and YFSETQ. The CDR3 runs to 14 residues. V trimming: 4 bases; J trimming: 0 bases; junction bases outside the gene matches: 3. CDR3 region: CASSPGQANYGYTF. CDR3 in DNA: TGCGCCAGCAGCCCCGGACAGGCTAACTATGGCTACACCTTC.

The chain joins TRBV7-9 to TRBJ2-7; D uncertain. The CDR3 runs to 15 residues. The germline CDR1 and CDR2 sequences are SEHNR and FQNEAQ (reference sequence). Trimming cost V 5 bases and J 0 bases, with 14 bases left between them. The CDR3 here is CASSPRQQSSYEQYF. CDR3 nucleotide sequence: TGTGCCAGCAGCCCAAGGCAACAGAGCTCCTACGAGCAGTACTTC.